This T cell receptor beta chain derives from a study of cytomegalovirus exposure and HLA in healthy donors. The study's findings and limits: Specific recognition of CMV antigens was confirmed in vitro for a few chains (all CMV-associated). Follow-up analysis later connected one missense variant in DCLRE1C with trimming of TCR beta V- and J-genes. A previous analysis found most TCR beta V segments productive roughly 87% or roughly 30% of the time.

With 60 Vbeta and 13 Jbeta primers, the PCR was carried out. TCRdb keeps only in-frame clones here, not all; method: immunoSEQ multiplex PCR. The repertoire has 120,000 to 150,000 clones, around 77% of them found once; the top ten carry 6.5% to 8.5%. Concerning this clone itself: Its antigen is unknown.

Sequenced input: PBMCs. The receptor comes from a woman between 40 and 50 years old in good health and CMV-seropositive.

CDR3 region: CASSSTDNEQFF. CDR3 coding DNA: TGCGCCAGCAGCTCTACCGACAATGAGCAGTTCTTC. This chain links TRBV5-1 with TRBJ2-1; no firm D call. In germline, CDR1 is SGHRS, CDR2 YFSETQ. The V end lost 3 bases, the J end lost 5 bases, and 6 bases lay between the germline ends. There are 12 residues in the CDR3.